This T cell receptor beta chain was captured by sequencing in a study of PD-L1 blockade in urothelial cancer. The wider study: In 2014 therapy began: atezolizumab 1,200 mg intravenously every 3 weeks. At 3 weeks after treatment start (second dose) and again at 6 weeks, blood was analyzed. Patients with male sex and bladder-origin urothelial cancer accounted for about nine tenths of the roughly 29 enrolled.

Overall study results and limits: A below-median TCR clonality in blood before treatment predicted better survival.

Concerning this clone itself: The antigen remains unidentified.

CDR1 is MDHEN, CDR2 SYDVKM, per germline. There are 15 residues in the CDR3. Trimming cost V 9 bases and J 1 base, with 18 bases left between them. Measured with immunoSEQ multiplex PCR; TCRdb has only the in-frame clones, and not every one. The sample carries about 120,000 clones, 75% to 90% recorded once. Time point defined: peripheral blood 6 weeks after treatment start. Specimen: PBMCs, collected around atezolizumab (anti-PD-L1) treatment. The sequence was collected from a man in his 60s with urothelial cancer. This chain joins TRBV28 and TRBJ1-1; D possibly corresponds to TRBD1 (6 bases). CDR3 nucleotides: TGTGCCAGTCAATCCGCAGGGGCGCAGAACACTGAAGCTTTCTTT. This translates into CASQSAGAQNTEAFF. Based on the CDR3 plus reference TRBV28 and TRBJ1-1, the full variable domain is DVKVTQSSRYLVKRTGEKVFLECVQDMDHENMFWYRQDPGLGLRLIYFSYDVKMKEKGDIPEGYSVSREKKERFSLILESASTNQTSMYLCASQSAGAQNTEAFFGQGTRLTVV.